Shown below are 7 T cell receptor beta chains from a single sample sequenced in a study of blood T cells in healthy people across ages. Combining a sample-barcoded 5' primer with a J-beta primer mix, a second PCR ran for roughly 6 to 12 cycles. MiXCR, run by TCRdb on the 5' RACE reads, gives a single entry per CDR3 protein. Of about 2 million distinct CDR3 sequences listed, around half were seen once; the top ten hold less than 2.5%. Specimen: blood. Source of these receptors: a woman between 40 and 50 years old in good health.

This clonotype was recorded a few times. Written as DNA, the CDR3 is TGCGCCAGCAGCCCCGGGACAGGGGGCTTTCGGGACACAGATACGCAGTATTTT. It yields the protein CASSPGTGGFRDTDTQYF. The chain carries TRBV4-3 and TRBJ2-3; 12 positions agree with TRBD1. The V segment lost 4 bases and the J segment 2 bases; nucleotides outside the gene matches: 10. Germline V gives CDR1 LGHNA, CDR2 YSLEER. The CDR3 spans 18 residues.

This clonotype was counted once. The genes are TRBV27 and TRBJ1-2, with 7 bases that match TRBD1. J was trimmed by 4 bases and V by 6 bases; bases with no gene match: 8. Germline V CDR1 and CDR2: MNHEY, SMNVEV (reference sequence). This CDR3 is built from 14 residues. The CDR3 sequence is CASRTQGSGYGYTF. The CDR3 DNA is TGTGCCAGCAGGACACAGGGGTCGGGCTATGGCTACACCTTC.

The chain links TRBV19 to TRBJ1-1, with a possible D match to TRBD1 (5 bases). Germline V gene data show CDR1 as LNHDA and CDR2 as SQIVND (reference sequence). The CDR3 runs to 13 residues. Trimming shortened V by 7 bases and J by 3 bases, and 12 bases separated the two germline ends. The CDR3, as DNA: TGTGCCAGTACAGGGACCCAGGACACTGAAGCTTTCTTT. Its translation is CASTGTQDTEAFF.

CDR3 protein: CASSPAGSYYGYTF. The CDR3 DNA follows: TGTGCCAGCAGCCCCGCGGGCAGCTACTATGGCTACACCTTC. This chain links TRBV5-6 with TRBJ1-2; D gene uncertain. The V and J ends lost 4 bases and 3 bases respectively, with 13 bases between them. Germline V gene data show CDR1 as SGHDT and CDR2 as YYEEEE. The CDR3 loop spans 14 amino acids.

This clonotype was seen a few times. CDR3 nucleotide sequence: TGTGCCAGCAGCAGCGTCATGGGAGCCTACGAGCAGTACTTC. Translating gives CASSSVMGAYEQYF. The V gene is TRBV5-4, the J gene TRBJ2-7, with D possibly TRBD2 on 5 matching bases. The CDR3 totals 14 residues. The germline V gene has CDR1 SGHNT and CDR2 YYREEE (reference sequence). V lost 4 bases, J lost 2 bases, and 13 bases lay in between.

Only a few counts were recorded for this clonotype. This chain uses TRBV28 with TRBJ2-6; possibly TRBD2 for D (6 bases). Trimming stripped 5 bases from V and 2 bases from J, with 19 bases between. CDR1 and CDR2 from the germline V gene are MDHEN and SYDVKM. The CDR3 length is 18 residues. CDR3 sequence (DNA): TGTGCCAGCAGTCTTTCCCGACCCTCGGGAGCTGGGGCCAACGTCCTGACTTTC. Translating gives CASSLSRPSGAGANVLTF.

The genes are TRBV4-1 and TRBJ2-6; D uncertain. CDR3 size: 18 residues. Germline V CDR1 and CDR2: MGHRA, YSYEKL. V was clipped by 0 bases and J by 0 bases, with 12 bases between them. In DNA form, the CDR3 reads TGCGCCAGCAGCCAAGATGGCTTTAAGGGCTCTGGGGCCAACGTCCTGACTTTC. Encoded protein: CASSQDGFKGSGANVLTF.